This T cell receptor beta chain appears in the sequencing data of a study of blood T cell repertoires in COVID-19. Study at large: Sites in the United States, Italy and Spain provided acute and convalescent COVID-19 samples.

Only in-frame clones appear in the TCRdb table, and some are missing; sequencing was by immunoSEQ multiplex PCR. There are around 100,000 clones in the sample; approximately 84% occur only once, and around 13% lies in the top ten. Germline CDR1 reads SGHRS; CDR2 reads YFSETQ. The CDR3 is 16 residues long. V lost 0 bases and J 6 bases, leaving 13 bases between the germline ends. The chain carries TRBV5-1 and TRBJ1-6, with a weak D call TRBD1 (5 bases). The sample comprised peripheral blood. The origin of this receptor is a human donor in a cohort sampled during active COVID-19. The CDR3 spells CASSLAKGSANSPLHF. The CDR3 nucleotides read TGCGCCAGCAGCTTGGCCAAGGGGTCGGCTAATTCACCCCTCCACTTT.